Below, 21 T cell receptor beta chains from the same sample are listed, as sequenced in a study of blood T cell repertoires in COVID-19. Libraries were prepared by immunoSEQ multiplex PCR; TCRdb keeps only in-frame clonotypes and omits some of them. The sample shows roughly 73,000 clones, 75% to 85% of them seen only once. The sequencing input was peripheral blood. All receptors come from a human donor in a cohort sampled during active COVID-19.

The V and J genes are TRBV7-9 and TRBJ2-1; no definite D call. Deletions cut 2 bases from V and 7 bases from J, with 15 bases between. This CDR3 has 15 residues. Germline V gene data show CDR1 as SEHNR and CDR2 as FQNEAQ (reference sequence). The CDR3 DNA follows: TGTGCCAGCAGCTTATTAATAGCCCCTCAGAATGAGCAGTTCTTC. It translates to CASSLLIAPQNEQFF.

This chain joins TRBV24-1 and TRBJ2-5; TRBD2 might be the D (6 bases). Germline V gives CDR1 KGHDR, CDR2 SFDVKD. The CDR3 contains 14 residues. V lost 6 bases to trimming and J lost 5 bases, with 15 bases between them. The CDR3 protein is CATSPGRGLETQYF. As DNA, the CDR3 is TGTGCCACCAGTCCAGGGCGGGGTTTGGAGACCCAGTACTTC.

This chain connects TRBV9 to TRBJ2-7, with D possibly matching TRBD2 (5 bases). Germline V lookup: CDR1 SGDLS, CDR2 YYNGEE. This CDR3 is 12 amino acids long. Trimming removed 4 bases at V and 3 bases at J, with 8 bases between. The CDR3 DNA is TGTGCCAGCAGCCTCAGCGGCTACGAGCAGTACTTC. It is translated as CASSLSGYEQYF.

By its share, this clone is medium-sized (0.01 to 0.1%). The J gene is TRBJ2-3, the V gene TRBV19, with 7 bases fitting TRBD1. The CDR3 covers 17 residues. Trimming took 3 bases from V and 2 from J; bases not matched to a gene: 11. Germline V CDR1 and CDR2: LNHDA, SQIVND (reference sequence). CDR3 in DNA: TGTGCCAGTAGTATGGACAGGCCGGACCGATTCACAGATACGCAGTATTTT. Translating gives CASSMDRPDRFTDTQYF.

This sequence joins TRBV11-3 and TRBJ2-5; 8 bases map to TRBD1. The CDR3 sequence is 15 residues long. J was trimmed by 4 bases and V by 1 base; bases with no gene match: 5. CDR1 SGHNT and CDR2 YENEEA come from the germline V gene. CDR3 nucleotides: TGTGCCAGCAGCTTAGGGGGGACAGGAGGAGAGACCCAGTACTTC. This codes for CASSLGGTGGETQYF.

In this sample, this clone turned up a few times. The chain couples TRBV7-9 to TRBJ2-5; maybe TRBD2 (5 bases). Trimming took off 5 bases at V and 1 base at J, with 11 bases between the two ends. In germline, CDR1 is SEHNR, CDR2 FQNEAQ (reference sequence). The CDR3 is 14 amino acids. CDR3 in amino acids: CASSITSGQETQYF. The CDR3 region has the DNA TGTGCCAGCAGCATCACGAGCGGCCAAGAGACCCAGTACTTC.

V and J are TRBV5-1 and TRBJ2-7; 12 bases line up with TRBD2. Losses at the gene ends were 3 bases for V and 2 bases for J; bases not matched to a gene: 3. Germline V gene lookup returns CDR1 SGHRS and CDR2 YFSETQ. The CDR3 is made up of 15 amino acids. The CDR3 sequence: CASSSTSGGTYEQYF. CDR3 DNA: TGCGCCAGCAGCTCGACTAGCGGGGGTACCTACGAGCAGTACTTC.

This chain uses TRBV19 with TRBJ1-2; D remains unclear. CDR3 length: 14 amino acids. V was pared by 3 bases and J by 3 bases, with 11 bases between. The germline gives CDR1 LNHDA, CDR2 SQIVND (reference sequence). The CDR3 sequence: CASSINGVDYGYTF. DNA for the CDR3: TGTGCCAGTAGTATCAACGGGGTGGACTATGGCTACACCTTC.

The genes are TRBV28 and TRBJ1-1; D is undetermined. Trimming cost V 5 bases and J 0 bases, with 13 bases left between them. This CDR3 comprises 15 residues. The germline V gene has CDR1 MDHEN and CDR2 SYDVKM. This CDR3 is CASSPLDGLNTEAFF. CDR3 bases: TGTGCCAGCAGTCCACTAGACGGCTTGAACACTGAAGCTTTCTTT.

The rearrangement joins TRBV2 to TRBJ1-4; perhaps TRBD1 as D (6 bases). This CDR3 is 14 amino acids long. Trimming shortened V by 5 bases and J by 7 bases, and 14 bases separated the two germline ends. The germline gives CDR1 SNHLY, CDR2 FYNNEI. CDR3 DNA: TGTGCCAGCAGTTCGCAGGGGCAGGGTGAAAAACTGTTTTTT. Translating gives CASSSQGQGEKLFF.

The rearrangement uses TRBV5-1 and TRBJ2-3; D may be TRBD2 (6 bases). Germline assignment: CDR1 SGHRS and CDR2 YFSETQ. This CDR3 has 14 amino acids. V dropped 5 bases and J dropped 3 bases, with 13 bases sitting between them. The CDR3: CASSLQEGTDTQYF. In DNA, the CDR3 is TGCGCCAGCAGTTTGCAGGAGGGTACAGATACGCAGTATTTT.

V usage is TRBV27 and J usage is TRBJ1-2; maybe TRBD1 (6 bases). Germline V gives CDR1 MNHEY, CDR2 SMNVEV (reference sequence). This CDR3 comprises 17 residues. V was clipped by 2 bases and J by 7 bases, with 23 bases between them. The CDR3 bases are TGTGCCAGCAGTTTAAGGGGGGGCCTCGCTTCTATGGTTGGCTACACCTTC. Translation gives CASSLRGGLASMVGYTF.

V usage is TRBV11-3 and J usage is TRBJ2-1; tentatively, D is TRBD1 (6 bases). The CDR3 covers 16 residues. Trimming stripped 0 bases from V and 4 bases from J, with 13 bases between. Per germline, CDR1 SGHNT and CDR2 YENEEA. CDR3 nucleotides: TGTGCCAGCAGCTTAGAGGGGGCTGGGGGTTACAATGAGCAGTTCTTC. Protein sequence: CASSLEGAGGYNEQFF.

The V call is TRBV24-1, the J call TRBJ2-5, with D possibly matching TRBD1 (8 bases). V lost 2 bases, J lost 4 bases, and 16 bases lay in between. Germline V gives CDR1 KGHDR, CDR2 SFDVKD. This CDR3 contains 16 residues. The CDR3 here is CATSDSRTGRGETQYF. The CDR3 DNA is TGTGCCACCAGTGATTCCAGGACAGGGAGGGGAGAGACCCAGTACTTC.

The chain joins TRBV12-3 or TRBV12-4 to TRBJ1-6, with TRBD1 identical over 7 bases. After removal of 6 bases from V and 9 bases from J, the junction contained 2 bases not matched to a gene. This CDR3 comprises 12 residues. CDR3 in amino acids: CASSRQGSPLHF. CDR3 nucleotide sequence: TGTGCCAGCAGCCGACAGGGTTCACCCCTCCACTTT.

J is TRBJ1-6 and V is TRBV27; TRBD1 matches at 8 bases. Trimming at V came to 2 bases and at J to 8 bases, leaving 8 bases not matched to a gene. Per the germline V gene, CDR1 is MNHEY and CDR2 is SMNVEV (reference sequence). This CDR3 comprises 16 residues. In DNA form, the CDR3 reads TGTGCCAGCAGTTTACTCCGGACAGGGAGGGATTCACCCCTCCACTTT. This gives the protein CASSLLRTGRDSPLHF.

This clone was seen only a few times. The chain recombines TRBV4-3 with TRBJ1-5; 10 bases match TRBD1. In germline, CDR1 is LGHNA, CDR2 YSLEER. The CDR3 totals 17 residues. The ends lost 2 bases at V and 4 bases at J; junction bases unmatched: 8. The CDR3 here is CASSQSPDRGRNQPQHF. The CDR3 DNA reads as TGCGCCAGCAGCCAATCCCCGGACAGGGGGAGGAATCAGCCCCAGCATTTT.

The chain couples TRBV3-1 (or the pseudogene TRBV3-2) to TRBJ2-7; 9 bases match TRBD2. Germline loops: CDR1 LGHDT, CDR2 YNNKEL (reference sequence). The CDR3 runs 15 residues. Trimming at V came to 1 base and at J to 2 bases, leaving 3 bases not matched to a gene. Here the CDR3 DNA reads TGTGCCAGCAGCCAAGCCCTAGCGGGGACCTACGAGCAGTACTTC. The encoded protein is CASSQALAGTYEQYF.

The rearrangement links TRBV4-3 to TRBJ2-1; TRBD2 matches 9 bases. V was clipped by 1 base and J by 8 bases; unmatched bases: 9. Germline V gene lookup returns CDR1 LGHNA and CDR2 YSLEER. The CDR3 is made up of 16 amino acids. The CDR3 region is CASSQGPSGKGDEQFF. The CDR3, as DNA: TGCGCCAGCAGCCAAGGGCCTAGCGGGAAAGGGGATGAGCAGTTCTTC.

The genes are TRBV18 and TRBJ2-7; D may be TRBD1 (6 bases). The germline CDR1 and CDR2 sequences are KGHSH and LQKENI. V shed 2 bases and J shed 3 bases, with 14 bases lying between them. The CDR3 sequence is 15 residues long. This CDR3 reads CASSPVTGGNYEQYF. In DNA, the CDR3 is TGTGCCAGCTCACCAGTGACAGGAGGAAACTACGAGCAGTACTTC.

The chain uses TRBV10-1 and TRBJ2-7; 11 bases map to TRBD1. The CDR3 has 13 amino acids. CDR1 is WNHNN and CDR2 is SYGVQD in the germline V gene (reference sequence). V shed 6 bases and J 4 bases; nucleotides not matched to a gene: 2. The CDR3 sequence is CASSRDRGYEQYF. The DNA of the CDR3 is TGCGCCAGCAGCCGGGACAGGGGGTACGAGCAGTACTTC.